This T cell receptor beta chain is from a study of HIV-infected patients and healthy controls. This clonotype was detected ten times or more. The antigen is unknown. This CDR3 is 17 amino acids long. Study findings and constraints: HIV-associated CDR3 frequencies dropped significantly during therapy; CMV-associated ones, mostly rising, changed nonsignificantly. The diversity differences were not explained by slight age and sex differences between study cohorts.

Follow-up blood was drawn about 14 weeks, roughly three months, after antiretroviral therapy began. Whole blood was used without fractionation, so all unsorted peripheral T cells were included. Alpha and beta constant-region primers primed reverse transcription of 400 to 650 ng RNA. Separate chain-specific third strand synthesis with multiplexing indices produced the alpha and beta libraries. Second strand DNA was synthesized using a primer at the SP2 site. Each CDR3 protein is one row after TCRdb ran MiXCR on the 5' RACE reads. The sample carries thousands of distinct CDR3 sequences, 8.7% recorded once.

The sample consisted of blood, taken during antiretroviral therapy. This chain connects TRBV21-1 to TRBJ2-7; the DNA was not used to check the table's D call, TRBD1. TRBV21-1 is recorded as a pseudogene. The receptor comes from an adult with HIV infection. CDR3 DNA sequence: TGTGCCAGCAGCAACGCGGGGGGGGATATACCCTACTACGAGCAGTACTTC. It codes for CASSNAGGDIPYYEQYF.